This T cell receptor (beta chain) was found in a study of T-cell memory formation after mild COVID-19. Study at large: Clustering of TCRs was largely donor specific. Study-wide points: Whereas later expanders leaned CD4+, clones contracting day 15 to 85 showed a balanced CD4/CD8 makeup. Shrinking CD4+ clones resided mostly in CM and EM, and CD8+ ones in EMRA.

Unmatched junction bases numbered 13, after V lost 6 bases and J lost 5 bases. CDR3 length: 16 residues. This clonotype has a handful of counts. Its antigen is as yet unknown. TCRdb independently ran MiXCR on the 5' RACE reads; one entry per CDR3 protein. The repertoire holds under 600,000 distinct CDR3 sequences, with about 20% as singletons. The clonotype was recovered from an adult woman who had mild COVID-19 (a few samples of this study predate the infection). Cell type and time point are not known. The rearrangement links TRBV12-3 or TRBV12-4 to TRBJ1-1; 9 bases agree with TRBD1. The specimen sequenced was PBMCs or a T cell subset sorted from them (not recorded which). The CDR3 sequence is CASRRGGTGGSTEAFF. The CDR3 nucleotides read TGTGCCAGCAGGAGGGGGGGTACAGGGGGCAGTACTGAAGCTTTCTTT.